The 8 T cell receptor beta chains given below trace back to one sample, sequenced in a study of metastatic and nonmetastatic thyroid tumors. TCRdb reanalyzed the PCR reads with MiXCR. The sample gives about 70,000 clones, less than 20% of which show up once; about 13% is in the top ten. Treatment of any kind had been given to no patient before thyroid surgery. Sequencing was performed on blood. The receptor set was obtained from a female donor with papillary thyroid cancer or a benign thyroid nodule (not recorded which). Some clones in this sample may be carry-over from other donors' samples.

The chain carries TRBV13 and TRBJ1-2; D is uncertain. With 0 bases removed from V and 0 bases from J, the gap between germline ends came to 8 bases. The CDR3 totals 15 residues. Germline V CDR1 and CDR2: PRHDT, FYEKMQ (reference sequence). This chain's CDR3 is CASSLGGRANYGYTF. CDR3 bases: TGTGCCAGCAGCTTAGGCGGTAGGGCTAACTATGGCTACACCTTC.

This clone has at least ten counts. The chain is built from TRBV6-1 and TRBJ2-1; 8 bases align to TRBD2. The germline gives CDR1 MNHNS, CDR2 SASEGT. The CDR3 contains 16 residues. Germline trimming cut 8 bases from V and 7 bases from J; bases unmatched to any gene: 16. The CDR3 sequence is CASYGSSAGVVNEQFF. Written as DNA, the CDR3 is TGTGCCAGCTATGGATCCTCAGCGGGAGTAGTGAATGAGCAGTTCTTC.

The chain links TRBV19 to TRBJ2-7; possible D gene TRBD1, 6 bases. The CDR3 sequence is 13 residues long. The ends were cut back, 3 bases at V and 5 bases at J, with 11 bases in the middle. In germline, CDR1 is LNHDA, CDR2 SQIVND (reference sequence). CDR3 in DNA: TGTGCCAGTAGTATCTCCAGGGGTCACGAGCAGTACTTC. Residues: CASSISRGHEQYF.

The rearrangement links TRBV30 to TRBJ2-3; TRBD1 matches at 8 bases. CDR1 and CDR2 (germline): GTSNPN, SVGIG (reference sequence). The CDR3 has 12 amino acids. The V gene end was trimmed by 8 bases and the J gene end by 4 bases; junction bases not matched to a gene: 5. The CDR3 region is CARRGLADTQYF. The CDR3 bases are TGTGCCCGCAGGGGGCTAGCAGATACGCAGTATTTT.

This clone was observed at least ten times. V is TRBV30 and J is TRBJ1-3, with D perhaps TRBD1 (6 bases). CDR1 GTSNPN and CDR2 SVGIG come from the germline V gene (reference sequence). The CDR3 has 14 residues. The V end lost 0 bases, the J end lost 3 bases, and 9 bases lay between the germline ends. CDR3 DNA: TGTGCCTGGAGTGTAGGGGGGCTTGGAAACACCATATATTTT. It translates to CAWSVGGLGNTIYF.

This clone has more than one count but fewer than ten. The CDR3 protein is CASSPGGAADYTGELFF. DNA of the CDR3: TGTGCCAGCAGCCCCGGAGGGGCGGCAGACTACACCGGGGAGCTGTTTTTT. The V call is TRBV4-2, the J call TRBJ2-2; D is possibly TRBD2 (6 bases). The CDR3 runs to 17 residues. The germline gives CDR1 LGHNA, CDR2 YNFKEQ. Between the trimmed V and J ends, which lost 4 bases and 3 bases, there was a span of 18 bases.

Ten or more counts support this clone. Here the CDR3 reads CATSDLHNTDTQYF. The CDR3 DNA reads TGTGCCACCAGTGATTTACACAACACAGATACGCAGTATTTT. The chain combines TRBV24-1 with TRBJ2-3; no reliable D call. Germline CDR1 is KGHDR and CDR2 is SFDVKD. V shed 1 base and J shed 2 bases, with 6 bases lying between them. This CDR3 spans 14 amino acids.

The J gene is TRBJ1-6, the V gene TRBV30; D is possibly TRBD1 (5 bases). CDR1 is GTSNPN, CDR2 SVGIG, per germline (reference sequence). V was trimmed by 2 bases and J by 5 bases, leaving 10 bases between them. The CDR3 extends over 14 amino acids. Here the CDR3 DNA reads TGTGCCTGGAGTTCGTGGGGACATAATTCACCCCTCCACTTT. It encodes CAWSSWGHNSPLHF.